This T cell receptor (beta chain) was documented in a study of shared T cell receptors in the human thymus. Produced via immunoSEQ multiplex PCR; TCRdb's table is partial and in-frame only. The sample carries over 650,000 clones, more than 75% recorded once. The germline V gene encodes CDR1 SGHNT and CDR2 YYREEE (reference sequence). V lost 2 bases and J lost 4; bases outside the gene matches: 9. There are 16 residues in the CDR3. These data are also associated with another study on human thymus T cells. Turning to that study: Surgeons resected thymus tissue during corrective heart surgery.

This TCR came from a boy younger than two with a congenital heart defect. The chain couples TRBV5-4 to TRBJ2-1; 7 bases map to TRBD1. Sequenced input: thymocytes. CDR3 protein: CASSFTLGQPYNEQFF. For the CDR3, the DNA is TGTGCCAGCAGCTTTACGTTGGGACAGCCTTACAATGAGCAGTTCTTC.